Listed below are T cell receptor beta chains from one sample, sequenced in a study of radiotherapy plus CTLA-4 blockade in lung cancer. Assay: immunoSEQ multiplex PCR; the TCRdb copy retains only in-frame clones and omits some. Of roughly 62,000 clones in the sample, roughly three quarters were seen once. Sample: peripheral blood, taken from a patient treated with radiotherapy plus ipilimumab. Receptor source: a human donor with non-small cell lung cancer who had a complete response to radiotherapy plus ipilimumab. CDR3s include the opening cysteine and the closing phenylalanine or tryptophan. Fields, in order: V gene, J gene, D gene, clone size, CDR3 protein, CDR3 DNA. D genes are given only for firm matches. Only part of the rows carry a size: once, few, many, or a class if the clone is expanded.

>TRBV27|TRBJ2-7|TRBD2|NA
CASSQRGGEQYF
TGTGCCAGCAGCCAACGGGGGGGGGAGCAGTACTTC
>TRBV20-1|TRBJ2-1|NA|NA
CSAPLYNEQFF
TGCAGTGCTCCCCTCTACAATGAGCAGTTCTTC
>TRBV5-1|TRBJ1-6|NA|NA
CASSLVQGNNSPLHF
TGCGCCAGCAGCTTGGTCCAGGGAAATAATTCACCCCTCCACTTT
>TRBV19|TRBJ2-1|TRBD1|NA
CASSKGEGQRHNEQFF
TGTGCCAGTAGTAAGGGCGAGGGACAGCGCCACAATGAGCAGTTCTTC
>TRBV11-2|TRBJ1-5|NA|NA
CASSLDRDQPQHF
TGTGCCAGCAGCTTAGATCGAGATCAGCCCCAGCATTTT
>TRBV6-6|TRBJ2-2|NA|NA
CASKQQGNTGELFF
TGTGCCAGCAAACAACAGGGGAACACCGGGGAGCTGTTTTTT
>TRBV29-1|TRBJ2-3|TRBD1|NA
CSVRQGASTDTQYF
TGCAGCGTTCGACAGGGGGCGAGCACAGATACGCAGTATTTT
>TRBV20-1|TRBJ1-2|NA|NA
CSAPYGDGYTF
TGCAGTGCTCCTTACGGAGATGGCTACACCTTC
>TRBV4-3|TRBJ1-4|NA|NA
CASSQDATPGKLFF
TGCGCCAGCAGCCAAGATGCCACCCCCGGGAAACTGTTTTTT
>TRBV7-9|TRBJ1-1|NA|NA
CASSLEGGSVGTEAFF
TGTGCCAGCAGCTTGGAGGGAGGCAGTGTGGGCACTGAAGCTTTCTTT
>TRBV11-2|TRBJ2-1|NA|NA
CASSFVGANEQFF
TGTGCCAGCAGCTTTGTGGGGGCCAATGAGCAGTTCTTC
>TRBV6-1|TRBJ1-2|TRBD1|NA
CASSQPGTAYYGYTF
TGTGCCAGCAGTCAACCCGGGACAGCCTACTATGGCTACACCTTC
>TRBV10-3|TRBJ2-7|NA|few
CAISSPEDSFYEQYF
TGTGCCATCAGCTCCCCCGAGGACAGTTTCTACGAGCAGTACTTC
>TRBV9|TRBJ2-7|TRBD2|NA
CASSAAAGTRDEQYF
TGTGCCAGCAGCGCCGCAGCCGGGACTAGGGACGAGCAGTACTTC
>TRBV19|TRBJ1-3|TRBD1|few
CASGDRRNTIYF
TGTGCCAGTGGGGACAGGAGAAACACCATATATTTT
>TRBV2|TRBJ1-2|NA|NA
CASSELGGGYTF
TGTGCCAGCAGTGAATTGGGAGGTGGCTACACCTTC
>TRBV5-4|TRBJ2-3|NA|NA
CASSRTASHGATDTQYF
TGTGCCAGCAGCAGGACAGCCTCTCACGGGGCCACAGATACGCAGTATTTT
>TRBV4-1|TRBJ2-7|NA|NA
CASSQDLGLTYEQYF
TGTGCCAGCAGCCAAGATCTGGGCTTAACCTACGAGCAGTACTTC
>TRBV29-1|TRBJ2-7|TRBD1|NA
CSVARTGDTYEQYF
TGCAGCGTTGCAAGGACAGGGGATACCTACGAGCAGTACTTC
>TRBV11-2|TRBJ1-3|NA|NA
CASSPGGNTIYF
TGTGCCAGCAGCCCGGGTGGAAACACCATATATTTT
>TRBV19|TRBJ2-1|TRBD2|NA
CASSTTPGLAGSWQFF
TGTGCCAGTAGTACGACTCCGGGACTAGCGGGGTCTTGGCAGTTCTTC
>TRBV6-5|TRBJ2-7|TRBD2|NA
CASSAGTRKEQYF
TGTGCCAGCAGTGCGGGGACTAGAAAGGAGCAGTACTTC
>TRBV5-1|TRBJ1-6|TRBD1|NA
CASSLLGGLSPLHF
TGCGCCAGCAGCTTGTTAGGGGGCCTTTCACCCCTCCACTTT
>TRBV6-5|TRBJ2-5|NA|NA
CASSLAETQYF
TGTGCCAGCAGTTTAGCCGAGACCCAGTACTTC
>TRBV7-9|TRBJ1-2|NA|NA
CASSLTLSRDIYGYTF
TGTGCCAGCAGCTTGACCCTGTCCCGGGACATCTATGGCTACACCTTC
>TRBV10-3|TRBJ2-5|NA|NA
CAINQGPLASAQETQYF
TGTGCCATCAACCAGGGGCCCCTAGCCTCGGCCCAAGAGACCCAGTACTTC
>TRBV2|TRBJ2-3|TRBD2|NA
CASGGVGTDTQYF
TGTGCCAGCGGGGGGGTGGGCACAGATACGCAGTATTTT
>TRBV27|TRBJ1-1|NA|NA
CASSIGLGNRGTEAFF
TGTGCCAGCAGTATCGGTCTCGGTAACCGGGGCACTGAAGCTTTCTTT
>TRBV6-5|TRBJ1-1|TRBD1|NA
CASSYLAGTGGRRAFF
TGTGCCAGCAGTTACTTGGCCGGGACAGGGGGCCGGCGAGCTTTCTTT
>TRBV11-2|TRBJ2-5|TRBD2|NA
CASSLVGTSGLQETQYF
TGTGCCAGCAGCTTAGTAGGGACTAGCGGCCTTCAAGAGACCCAGTACTTC
>TRBV28|TRBJ2-2|NA|NA
CASSSPGELFF
TGTGCCAGCAGTTCTCCCGGGGAGCTGTTTTTT
>TRBV2|TRBJ1-2|TRBD1|NA
CASSPPGTADRYTF
TGTGCCAGCAGCCCACCCGGGACAGCCGACCGTTACACCTTC
>TRBV27|TRBJ2-1|NA|NA
CASSLRQGPYNEQFF
TGTGCCAGCAGTTTACGGCAGGGGCCTTACAATGAGCAGTTCTTC
>TRBV28|TRBJ2-7|TRBD1|NA
CATGQPYEQYF
TGTGCCACGGGACAGCCCTACGAGCAGTACTTC
>TRBV5-4|TRBJ2-7|TRBD1|NA
CASSGGTGEIYEQYF
TGTGCCAGCAGCGGAGGGACAGGAGAAATCTACGAGCAGTACTTC
>TRBV5-6|TRBJ2-7|NA|NA
CASSFRRVNSRPYEQYF
TGTGCCAGCAGCTTTCGGAGGGTGAACAGTAGACCCTACGAGCAGTACTTC
>TRBV5-1|TRBJ2-7|NA|NA
CASSLVGGGSYEQYF
TGCGCCAGCAGCTTGGTGGGGGGTGGCTCCTACGAGCAGTACTTC
>TRBV28|TRBJ1-3|TRBD1|NA
CASSAGQFGNTIYF
TGTGCCAGCAGCGCGGGACAGTTTGGAAACACCATATATTTT
>TRBV6-5|TRBJ2-7|NA|few
CASSFSGGQPYEQYF
TGTGCCAGCAGCTTTTCTGGAGGACAGCCCTACGAGCAGTACTTC
>TRBV7-9|TRBJ2-3|TRBD2|NA
CASRASGGGADTQYF
TGTGCCAGCAGGGCTAGCGGGGGGGGTGCAGATACGCAGTATTTT
>TRBV6-1|TRBJ2-7|TRBD2|NA
CASIPQGAGPEEQYF
TGTGCCAGCATTCCCCAGGGAGCGGGACCGGAAGAGCAGTACTTC
>TRBV10-2|TRBJ1-6|TRBD1|few
CASSVRDSYNSPLHF
TGCGCCAGCAGTGTGAGGGACAGCTATAATTCACCCCTCCACTTT